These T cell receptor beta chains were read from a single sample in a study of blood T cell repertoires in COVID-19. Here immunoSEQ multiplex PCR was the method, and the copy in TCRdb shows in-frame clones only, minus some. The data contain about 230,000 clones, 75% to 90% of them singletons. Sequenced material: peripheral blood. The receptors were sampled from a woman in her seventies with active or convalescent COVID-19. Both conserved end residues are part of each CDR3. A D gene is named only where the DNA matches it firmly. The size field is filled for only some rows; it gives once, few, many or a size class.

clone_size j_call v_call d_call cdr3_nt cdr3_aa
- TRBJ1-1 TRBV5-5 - TGTGCCAGCAGCTCGGGTTTGGACACTGAAGCTTTCTTT CASSSGLDTEAFF
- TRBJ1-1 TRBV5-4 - TGTGCCAGCAGGGGGGGTGGGGCTTTGAACACTGAAGCTTTCTTT CASRGGGALNTEAFF
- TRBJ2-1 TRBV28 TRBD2 TGTGCCAGCAGTTTGCGGGAGGGGCGGAATGAGCAGTTCTTC CASSLREGRNEQFF
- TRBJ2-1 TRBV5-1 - TGCGCCAGCAGCTTGGAGGGGACGGGACTTTACAATGAGCAGTTCTTC CASSLEGTGLYNEQFF
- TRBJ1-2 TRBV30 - TGTGCCTCCACCCCCCAGGGGTTCTATGGCTACACCTTC CASTPQGFYGYTF
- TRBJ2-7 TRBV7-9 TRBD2 TGTGCCAGCAGCCCCCTCCGAGCGGGAGGGTCCTACGAGCAGTACTTC CASSPLRAGGSYEQYF
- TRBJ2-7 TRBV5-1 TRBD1 TGCGCCAGCAGCAGGGACAGGGCTCACGAGCAGTACTTC CASSRDRAHEQYF
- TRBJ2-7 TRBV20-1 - TGCAGTGCCCCCCTTCTAGCCGAGCAGTACTTC CSAPLLAEQYF
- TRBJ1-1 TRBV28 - TGTGCCAGCAGTTTTTTGGGCTCTGAAGCTTTCTTT CASSFLGSEAFF
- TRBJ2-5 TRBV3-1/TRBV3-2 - TGTGCCAGCAGCCAAGGTGGCCGGACCCAGTACTTC CASSQGGRTQYF
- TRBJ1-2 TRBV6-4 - TGTGCCAGCAGTGAGAGGCGGGGGATCGACTATGGCTACACCTTC CASSERRGIDYGYTF
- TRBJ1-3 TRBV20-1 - TGCAGTGCTAGTGACCCCTACTCTGGAAACACCATATATTTT CSASDPYSGNTIYF
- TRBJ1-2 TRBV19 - TGTGCCAGTAGTATAGGGGGGGACTATGGCTACACCTTC CASSIGGDYGYTF
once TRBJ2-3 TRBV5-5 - TGTGCCAGCAGCTTCCAGGGGCCGGATGATACGCAGTATTTT CASSFQGPDDTQYF
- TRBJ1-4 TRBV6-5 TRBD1 TGTGCCAGCGCCACAGGGGCAACTAATGAAAAACTGTTTTTT CASATGATNEKLFF
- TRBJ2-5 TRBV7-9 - TGTGCCAGCAGCTTATGGTCGGCCGGGGAGACCCAGTACTTC CASSLWSAGETQYF
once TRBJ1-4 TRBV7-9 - TGTGCCTACAACTTAATCGGGGAGGGTGAAAAACTGTTTTTT CAYNLIGEGEKLFF
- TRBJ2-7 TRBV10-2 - TGCGCCAGCAGGGTATCCAGACTGGGGGGCTACGAGCAGTACTTC CASRVSRLGGYEQYF
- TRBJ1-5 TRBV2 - TGTGCCAGCAGTGAATATCAGACAGTCAATCAGCCCCAGCATTTT CASSEYQTVNQPQHF
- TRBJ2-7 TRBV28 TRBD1 TGTGCCAGCAGTTCAATGACAGGGGCGCACTCCTACGAGCAGTACTTC CASSSMTGAHSYEQYF
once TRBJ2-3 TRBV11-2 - TGTGCCAGCAGCTTAGATCCGGGCACAGATACGCAGTATTTT CASSLDPGTDTQYF
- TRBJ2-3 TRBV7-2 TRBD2 TGTGCCAGCAGCCTTGGACTAGCGGCAGATACGCAGTATTTT CASSLGLAADTQYF
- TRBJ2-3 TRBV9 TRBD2 TGTGCCAGCAGCGGAAGACTAGCGGGAGTTGATACGCAGTATTTT CASSGRLAGVDTQYF